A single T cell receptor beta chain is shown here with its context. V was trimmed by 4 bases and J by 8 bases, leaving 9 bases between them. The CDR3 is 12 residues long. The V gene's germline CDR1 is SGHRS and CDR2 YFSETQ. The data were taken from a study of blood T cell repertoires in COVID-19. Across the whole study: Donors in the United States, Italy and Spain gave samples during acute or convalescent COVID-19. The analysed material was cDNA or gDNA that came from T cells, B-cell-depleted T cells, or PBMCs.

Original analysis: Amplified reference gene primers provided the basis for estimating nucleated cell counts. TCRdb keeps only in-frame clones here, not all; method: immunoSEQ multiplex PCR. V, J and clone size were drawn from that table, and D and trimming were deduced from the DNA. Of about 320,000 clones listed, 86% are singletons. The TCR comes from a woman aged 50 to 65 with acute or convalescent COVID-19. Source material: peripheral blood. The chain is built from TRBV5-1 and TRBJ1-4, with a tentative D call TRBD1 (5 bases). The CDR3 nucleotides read TGCGCCAGCAGCCTCAACAGGGAAAAACTGTTTTTT. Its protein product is CASSLNREKLFF. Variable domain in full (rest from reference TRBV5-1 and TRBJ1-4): KAGVTQTPRYLIKTRGQQVTLSCSPISGHRSVSWYQQTPGQGLQFLFEYFSETQRNKGNFPGRFSGRQFSNSRSEMNVSTLELGDSALYLCASSLNREKLFFGSGTQLSVL.